This passage covers 8 T cell receptor beta chains from one sample sequenced in a study of molecular identifiers for immune sequencing clone quantification. MiXCR was run by TCRdb on the PCR reads, yielding one entry per CDR3 protein. The sample lists about 100,000 distinct CDR3 sequences; around 23% were seen once. The sequencing sample was made of naive CD8+ T cells from blood, with Jurkat cell RNA spiked in. Subset in this sample: FACS-sorted CD8+CD4-CCR7+CD45RA+ naive T cells. These receptors all stem from a human donor in good health. Some libraries in this study had Jurkat cell RNA spiked in.

This clonotype was observed at least ten times. The CDR3 region is CASSQDVSYRDTQYF. The CDR3 DNA is TGCGCCAGCAGCCAAGATGTCAGCTACAGAGATACGCAGTATTTT. J is TRBJ2-3 and V is TRBV4-3; no clear D gene. The CDR3 sequence is 15 residues long. Germline V gives CDR1 LGHNA, CDR2 YSLEER. Trimming shortened V by 0 bases and J by 5 bases, and 12 bases separated the two germline ends.

The chain's CDR3 is CSVEEQAGEQYF. As DNA, the CDR3 is TGCAGCGTTGAAGAACAGGCCGGGGAGCAGTACTTC. The chain links TRBV29-1 to TRBJ2-7; weak D call: TRBD1 (5 bases). V was cut by 0 bases and J by 7 bases, with 10 bases left in between. The CDR3 spans 12 residues. Germline assignment: CDR1 SQVTM and CDR2 ANQGSEA.

This clonotype occurred a few times. V usage is TRBV27 and J usage is TRBJ1-6; the D gene is possibly TRBD1 (5 bases). The length of the CDR3 is 13 residues. V lost 3 bases, J lost 9 bases, and 9 bases lay in between. Germline-derived CDR1 and CDR2 are MNHEY and SMNVEV (reference sequence). For the CDR3, the DNA is TGTGCCAGCAGTTTTCGGGGGGGTTCACCCCTCCACTTT. Encoded protein: CASSFRGGSPLHF.

Ten or more counts support this clonotype. The V call is TRBV7-9, the J call TRBJ1-6; 7 nucleotides agree with TRBD1. From germline, CDR1 is SEHNR and CDR2 FQNEAQ (reference sequence). The V segment lost 4 bases and the J segment 0 bases; nucleotides outside the gene matches: 3. The CDR3 runs 16 residues. The CDR3 loop reads CASSSTGSSYNSPLHF. CDR3 coding DNA: TGTGCCAGCAGCTCGACAGGGAGCTCCTATAATTCACCCCTCCACTTT.

This chain joins TRBV4-3 and TRBJ2-2; TRBD1 or TRBD2 may be the D gene (5 bases each). Germline CDR1 reads LGHNA; CDR2 reads YSLEER. CDR3 length: 13 residues. Trimming took 5 bases from V and 6 from J, leaving 10 bases between them. The DNA of the CDR3 is TGCGCCAGCAGCTCCGGGGCAGCCGGGGAGCTGTTTTTT. Amino acid sequence: CASSSGAAGELFF.

The chain links TRBV6-6 to TRBJ2-1; either TRBD1 or TRBD2 may fit D (6 bases each). Germline CDR1 reads MNHNY; CDR2 reads SVGAGI (reference sequence). V lost 0 bases and J 15 bases, leaving 9 bases between the germline ends. The CDR3 covers 11 residues. The CDR3 DNA sequence: TGTGCCAGCAGTTACTCCTGGGGGGCGTTCTTC. Its translation is CASSYSWGAFF.

The table lists this clonotype with many counts. J is TRBJ2-3 and V is TRBV6-2 or TRBV6-3; 7 positions agree with TRBD2. CDR1 and CDR2 (germline): MNHEY, SVGEGT. V shed 5 bases and J 6 bases; nucleotides not matched to a gene: 8. The CDR3 has 14 amino acids. CDR3 amino acids: CASSKAGPSDTQYF. The CDR3 region has the DNA TGTGCCAGCAGTAAAGCGGGACCGTCGGATACGCAGTATTTT.

This clonotype was recorded many times. The gene calls are TRBV21-1 and TRBJ2-2; TRBD2, the table's D call, lacks a check against the DNA. TRBV21-1 is designated a pseudogene. The CDR3 is 20 amino acids. The CDR3 coding sequence is TGTGCCAGCAGCAAAGAAGCTAGCGGGGTGACTAATCCGAACACCGGGGAGCTGTTTTTT. Translated: CASSKEASGVTNPNTGELFF.